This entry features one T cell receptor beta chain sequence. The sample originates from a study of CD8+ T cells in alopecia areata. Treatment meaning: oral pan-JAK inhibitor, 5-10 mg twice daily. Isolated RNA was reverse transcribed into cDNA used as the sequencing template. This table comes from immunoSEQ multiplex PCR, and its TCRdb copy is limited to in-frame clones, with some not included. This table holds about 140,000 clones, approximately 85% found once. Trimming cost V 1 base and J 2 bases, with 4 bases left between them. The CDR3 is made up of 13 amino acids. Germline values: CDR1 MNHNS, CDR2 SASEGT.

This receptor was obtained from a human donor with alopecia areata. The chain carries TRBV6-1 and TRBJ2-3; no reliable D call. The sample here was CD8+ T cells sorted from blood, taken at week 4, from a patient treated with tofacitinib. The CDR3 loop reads CASSEDDTDTQYF. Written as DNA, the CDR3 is TGTGCCAGCAGTGAAGACGACACAGATACGCAGTATTTT.